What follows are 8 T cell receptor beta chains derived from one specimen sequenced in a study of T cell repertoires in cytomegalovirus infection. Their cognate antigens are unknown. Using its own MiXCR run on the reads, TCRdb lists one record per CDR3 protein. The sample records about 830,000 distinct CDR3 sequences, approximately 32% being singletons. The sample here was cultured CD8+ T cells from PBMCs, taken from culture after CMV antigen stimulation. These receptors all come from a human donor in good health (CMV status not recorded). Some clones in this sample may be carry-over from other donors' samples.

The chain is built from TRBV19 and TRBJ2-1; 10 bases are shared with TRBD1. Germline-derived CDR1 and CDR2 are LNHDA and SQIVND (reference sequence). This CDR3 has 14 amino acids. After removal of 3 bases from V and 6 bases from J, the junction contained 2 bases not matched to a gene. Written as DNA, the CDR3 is TGTGCCAGTAGTATGGGACAGGGGATCAATGAGCAGTTCTTC. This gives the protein CASSMGQGINEQFF.

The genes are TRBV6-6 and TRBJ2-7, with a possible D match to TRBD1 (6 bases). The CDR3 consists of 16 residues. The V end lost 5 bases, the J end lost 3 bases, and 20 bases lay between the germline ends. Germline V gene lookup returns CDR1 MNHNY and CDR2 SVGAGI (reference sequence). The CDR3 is CASSPLDRYTNYEQYV. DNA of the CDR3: TGTGCCAGCAGTCCTTTAGACAGGTACACCAACTACGAGCAGTACGTC.

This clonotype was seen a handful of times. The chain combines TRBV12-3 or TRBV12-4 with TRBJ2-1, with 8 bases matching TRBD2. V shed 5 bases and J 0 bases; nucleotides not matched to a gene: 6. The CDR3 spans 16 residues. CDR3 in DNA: TGTGCCAGCAGTCCTTTAGCGGGGAGCTCCTACAATGAGCAGTTCTTC. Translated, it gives CASSPLAGSSYNEQFF.

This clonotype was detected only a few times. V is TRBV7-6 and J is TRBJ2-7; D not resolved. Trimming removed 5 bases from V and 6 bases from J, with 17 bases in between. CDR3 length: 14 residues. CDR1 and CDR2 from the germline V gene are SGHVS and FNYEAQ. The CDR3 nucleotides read TGTGCCAGCAGCCACCGGACGGCCTTGGGCGAGCAGTACGTC. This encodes CASSHRTALGEQYV.

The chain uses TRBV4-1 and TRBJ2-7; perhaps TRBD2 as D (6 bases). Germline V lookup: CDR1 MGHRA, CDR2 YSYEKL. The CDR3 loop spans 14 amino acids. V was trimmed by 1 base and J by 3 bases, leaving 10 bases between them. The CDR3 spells CASSQGLGNYEQYV. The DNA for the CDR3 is TGCGCCAGCAGCCAAGGACTAGGGAACTACGAGCAGTACGTC.

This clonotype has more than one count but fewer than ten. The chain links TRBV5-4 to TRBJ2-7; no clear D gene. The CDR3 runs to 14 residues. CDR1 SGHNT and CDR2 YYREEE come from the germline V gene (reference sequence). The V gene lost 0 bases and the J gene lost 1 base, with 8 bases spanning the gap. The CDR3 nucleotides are TGTGCCAGCAGCTTGGCCAGTTATTCCTACGAGCAGTACTTC. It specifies CASSLASYSYEQYF.

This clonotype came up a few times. CDR3 loop: CATSSLRGAYNEQFF. For the CDR3, the DNA is TGTGCCACCAGCAGCCTCCGGGGGGCTTACAATGAGCAGTTCTTC. The genes are TRBV15 and TRBJ2-1, with D perhaps matching TRBD2 (7 bases). Germline V gives CDR1 LNHNV, CDR2 YYDKDF (reference sequence). CDR3 size: 15 residues. V was shortened by 3 bases and J by 4 bases, with 13 bases between the two germline ends.

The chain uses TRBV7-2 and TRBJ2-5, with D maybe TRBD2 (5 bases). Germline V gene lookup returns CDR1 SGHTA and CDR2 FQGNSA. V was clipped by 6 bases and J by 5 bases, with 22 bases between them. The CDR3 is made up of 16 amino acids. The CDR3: CASSPTRGSYMETQYF. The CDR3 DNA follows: TGTGCCAGCAGTCCTACTCGGGGTAGTTATATGGAGACCCAGTACTTC.